The following is a T cell receptor (beta chain) sequence with its context. What it binds is unknown. The data originate from a study of cytomegalovirus exposure and HLA in healthy donors. Study outcomes and limitations: In vitro confirmation showed a few CMV-associated chains to be CMV antigen specific. No immune exposure information besides CMV serostatus was available.

The germline V gene has CDR1 MDHEN and CDR2 SYDVKM. V lost 2 bases to trimming and J lost 4 bases, with 11 bases between them. This CDR3 contains 14 residues. The primer mix had 60 Vbeta and 13 Jbeta primers. In the authors' methods: Unique TCR beta chains numbered 80 million to 95 million in a later analysis, with around 10 million shared. Profiled with immunoSEQ multiplex PCR; TCRdb holds only in-frame clones, not every one. V and J calls and clone size are given by that table; D and trimming were obtained from the DNA. Of about 94,000 clones detected, around 80% appear once; the ten largest clones hold around 0.74%.

This TCR was recovered from a woman aged 55-69 years in good health and CMV-seronegative. Sequences were obtained from PBMCs. The rearrangement joins TRBV28 to TRBJ1-2; a weak D match, TRBD1 (6 bases). The chain's CDR3 is CASSLGGAVYGYTF. CDR3 sequence (DNA): TGTGCCAGCAGTTTAGGGGGGGCGGTCTATGGCTACACCTTC.